Following are 18 T cell receptor beta chains from one sample sequenced in a study of siplizumab effects on memory and regulatory T cells. Data came from immunoSEQ multiplex PCR; TCRdb stores just in-frame clones and leaves some out. Of approximately 100,000 clones in the sample, 94% were seen once. Sequencing used Tregs sorted from blood. These TCRs come from a human donor in good health.

The V gene is TRBV19, the J gene TRBJ1-1, with unresolved D. The CDR3 contains 16 residues. The V end lost 6 bases, the J end lost 4 bases, and 21 bases lay between the germline ends. Germline assignment: CDR1 LNHDA and CDR2 SQIVND (reference sequence). CDR3 sequence: CASRLIRKGRGTEAFF. CDR3 bases: TGTGCCAGTAGGCTGATACGAAAAGGCCGGGGCACTGAAGCTTTCTTT.

The genes are TRBV6-5 and TRBJ2-7; 10 bases fit TRBD2. In germline, CDR1 is MNHEY, CDR2 SVGAGI. The CDR3 is 15 residues long. Unmatched junction bases numbered 4, after V lost 0 bases and J lost 5 bases. CDR3 DNA: TGTGCCAGCAGTTACTCGGGGCTAGCGGGAGACGAGCAGTACTTC. It translates to CASSYSGLAGDEQYF.

The chain uses TRBV7-9 and TRBJ1-2; possible D gene TRBD1, 5 bases. CDR1 is SEHNR, CDR2 FQNEAQ, per germline (reference sequence). Trimming stripped 5 bases from V and 1 base from J, with 11 bases between. The CDR3 consists of 14 residues. The DNA of the CDR3 is TGTGCCAGCAGCCGCGGGGGACTTAACTATGGCTACACCTTC. Translation gives CASSRGGLNYGYTF.

This clone was recorded once. CDR3 residues: CASRQGNYGYTF. For the CDR3, the DNA is TGTGCCAGCAGGCAGGGTAACTATGGCTACACCTTC. J is TRBJ1-2 and V is TRBV2; D might be TRBD1 (5 bases). The CDR3 spans 12 residues. V gave up 6 bases and J gave up 1 base, with 6 bases separating them. CDR1 SNHLY and CDR2 FYNNEI come from the germline V gene.

The chain has TRBV7-8 and TRBJ2-1, with D perhaps matching TRBD2 (5 bases). The V end was cut by 1 base, the J end by 10 bases, with 17 bases between. CDR3 length: 15 residues. CDR1 is SGHVS and CDR2 is FQNEAQ in the germline V gene. CDR3 DNA sequence: TGTGCCAGCAGCTTAGTGGTGGGAGTAATTGGAGAGCAGTTCTTC. Its protein is CASSLVVGVIGEQFF. The complete variable domain, with remaining parts taken from reference TRBV7-8 and TRBJ2-1, reads GAGVSQSPRYKVAKRGQDVALRCDPISGHVSLFWYQQALGQGPEFLTYFQNEAQLDKSGLPSDRFFAERPEGSVSTLKIQRTQQEDSAVYLCASSLVVGVIGEQFFGPGTRLTVL.

The genes are TRBV6-6 and TRBJ2-3; no clear D gene. In germline, CDR1 is MNHNY, CDR2 SVGAGI (reference sequence). Trimming took 0 bases from V and 3 from J, leaving 13 bases between them. The CDR3 covers 16 residues. CDR3 sequence: CASSYSGQRRTDTQYF. The DNA of the CDR3 is TGTGCCAGCAGTTACTCAGGGCAAAGGAGAACAGATACGCAGTATTTT.

Of note for this clone: A junction boundary mismatches the germline segment, possibly from a read error. The chain uses TRBV5-6 and TRBJ2-7, with 8 bases that match TRBD1. The CDR3 loop spans 13 amino acids. Germline assignment: CDR1 SGHDT and CDR2 YYEEEE. In DNA form, the CDR3 reads TGTGCCAGCAGCTTGCGCAAAATAGGACAGGGAGACTTC. Translation: CASSLRKIGQGDF.

The J gene is TRBJ2-7, the V gene TRBV11-2; no definite D call. Per the germline V gene, CDR1 is SGHAT and CDR2 is FQNNGV. Trimming removed 5 bases at V and 3 bases at J, with 5 bases between. This CDR3 region has 11 residues. The DNA of the CDR3 is TGTGCCAGCAGCCACATCTACGAGCAGTACTTC. This sequence encodes CASSHIYEQYF.

This sequence joins TRBV27 and TRBJ1-4; TRBD1 matches at 7 bases. The CDR3 spans 15 residues. V shed 5 bases, J shed 3 bases, and the junction held 6 bases outside the gene matches. Germline-derived CDR1 and CDR2 are MNHEY and SMNVEV (reference sequence). CDR3 sequence (DNA): TGTGCCAGCAGTGCCCTGACAGGGCCTAATGAAAAACTGTTTTTT. Its translation: CASSALTGPNEKLFF.

The V gene is TRBV30, the J gene TRBJ1-2; D might be TRBD1 (5 bases). Per germline, CDR1 GTSNPN and CDR2 SVGIG (reference sequence). The germline V and J ends were trimmed by 5 bases and 14 bases, with 21 bases remaining between them. The length of the CDR3 is 12 residues. Here the CDR3 DNA reads TGTGCCTGGTCTCAGAACGAGGGGTTAATGACCTTC. Its translation is CAWSQNEGLMTF. Complete variable domain (other parts from reference TRBV30 and TRBJ1-2): SQTIHQWPATLVQPVGSPLSLECTVEGTSNPNLYWYRQAAGRGLQLLFYSVGIGQISSEVPQNLSASRPQDRQFILSSKKLLLSDSGFYLCAWSQNEGLMTFGSGTRLTVV.

The chain recombines TRBV10-3 with TRBJ2-6; D not certain. V was clipped by 3 bases and J by 2 bases, with 8 bases between them. The CDR3 covers 15 residues. Germline V gives CDR1 ENHRY, CDR2 SYGVKD. The chain's CDR3 is CAISDGYAGANVLTF. CDR3 sequence (DNA): TGTGCCATCAGTGATGGTTACGCTGGGGCCAACGTCCTGACTTTC.

The V gene is TRBV25-1, the J gene TRBJ1-5; possible D gene TRBD1, 6 bases. V was cut by 2 bases and J by 4 bases, with 9 bases left in between. Germline V gene sequence: CDR1 MGHDK, CDR2 SYGVNS. This CDR3 is 14 amino acids long. The CDR3 DNA reads TGTGCCAGCAGTGAAGACAGGCTTAATCAGCCCCAGCATTTT. The encoded protein is CASSEDRLNQPQHF.

The CDR3 protein is CASSLAQTENTEAFF. CDR3 coding DNA: TGTGCCAGCAGCTTAGCACAGACAGAGAACACTGAAGCTTTCTTT. This sequence joins TRBV7-9 and TRBJ1-1; D is perhaps TRBD1 (5 bases). Trimming left V 0 bases short and J 1 base short, with 9 bases between. Per the germline V gene, CDR1 is SEHNR and CDR2 is FQNEAQ (reference sequence). The CDR3 sequence is 15 residues long.

The chain has TRBV10-3 and TRBJ1-1, with a tentative D call TRBD1 (5 bases). In germline, CDR1 is ENHRY, CDR2 SYGVKD. Trimming pared 5 bases from V and 1 base from J, leaving 8 bases between. The CDR3 loop spans 13 amino acids. The CDR3 loop reads CAISTGTNTEAFF. In nucleotides, the CDR3 is TGTGCCATCAGTACCGGGACGAACACTGAAGCTTTCTTT.

The chain has TRBV11-3 and TRBJ2-1; D is unclear. Germline CDR1 is SGHNT and CDR2 is YENEEA. V lost 5 bases and J 4 bases, leaving 12 bases between the germline ends. The CDR3 has 14 amino acids. This CDR3 reads CASSPGVGYNEQFF. The CDR3 DNA sequence: TGTGCCAGCAGCCCGGGCGTTGGATACAATGAGCAGTTCTTC.

The gene calls are TRBV5-1 and TRBJ1-4, with 8 nucleotides matching TRBD1. Germline values: CDR1 SGHRS, CDR2 YFSETQ. V was pared by 9 bases and J by 8 bases, with 9 bases of the junction left unmatched. The CDR3 consists of 13 residues. CDR3 sequence (DNA): TGCGCCACCTCAAGAGACAGGGGCGAAAAACTGTTTTTT. It codes for CATSRDRGEKLFF.

The rearrangement uses TRBV19 and TRBJ1-2, with TRBD1 matching 7 bases. The V gene end was trimmed by 4 bases and the J gene end by 6 bases; junction bases not matched to a gene: 11. Germline-derived CDR1 and CDR2 are LNHDA and SQIVND (reference sequence). CDR3 length equals 15 residues. CDR3 sequence: CASSTSETGLDGYTF. The DNA of the CDR3 is TGTGCCAGTAGTACATCCGAGACAGGGCTGGATGGCTACACCTTC.

This chain connects TRBV28 to TRBJ2-1; 9 nucleotides match TRBD2. J gave up 4 bases and V 3 bases, and 7 bases lay outside the gene matches. The germline V gene encodes CDR1 MDHEN and CDR2 SYDVKM. CDR3 size: 16 residues. For the CDR3, the DNA is TGTGCCAGCAGTTTTCCCCTAGCGGGGATTTACAATGAGCAGTTCTTC. Encoded protein: CASSFPLAGIYNEQFF.